These 32 T cell receptor beta chains came from one sample sequenced in a study of regulatory T cells in long-lasting Graves disease. Building of the TCR beta libraries involved iRepertoire HTBI primers and Arm-PCR of CDR3 regions. Each CDR3 protein is one row after TCRdb ran MiXCR on the multiplex PCR reads. The table lists just over 600,000 distinct CDR3 sequences, roughly 15% of them singletons. Time point given: newly diagnosed GD, antithyroid drugs for less than 3 months. With RNA extracted from PBMCs as input, the TCR library was made. The same specimen was also included in a second study, on T cells in Graves' hyperthyroidism and ophthalmopathy.

This specimen was peripheral blood mononuclear cells (PBMCs), taken at new diagnosis, from a patient treated with antithyroid drugs. The receptors were gathered from a woman aged 25 to 45 with Graves disease.

This rearrangement joins TRBV28 to TRBJ1-1; D not certain. Trimming removed 4 bases at V and 7 bases at J, with 10 bases between. Germline V gene sequence: CDR1 MDHEN, CDR2 SYDVKM. The CDR3 is 12 amino acids. The CDR3 is CASSSYTGEAFF. The CDR3 DNA reads TGTGCCAGCAGTTCATATACTGGTGAAGCTTTCTTT.

The table lists this clonotype with many counts. The chain couples TRBV3-1 to TRBJ2-7; D is unclear. The germline V gene has CDR1 LGHDT and CDR2 YNNKEL (reference sequence). This CDR3 has 13 amino acids. V shed 1 base and J shed 2 bases, with 6 bases lying between them. The CDR3 loop is CASSQGTAYEQYF. The DNA for the CDR3 is TGTGCCAGCAGCCAAGGGACGGCCTACGAGCAGTACTTC.

This clonotype was picked up many times. The chain uses TRBV2 and TRBJ1-5; possibly TRBD1 for D (5 bases). This CDR3 is built from 12 residues. The V end lost 6 bases, the J end lost 13 bases, and 16 bases lay between the germline ends. Germline V gene lookup returns CDR1 SNHLY and CDR2 FYNNEI. The CDR3 region has the DNA TGTGCCAGCAGGCTTACCGGGACCAAGCAGCATTTT. Residues: CASRLTGTKQHF.

This clonotype was seen a few times. The V call is TRBV20-1, the J call TRBJ2-3, with no clear D. Trimming removed 2 bases from V and 2 bases from J, with 11 bases in between. The CDR3 is 14 amino acids. Germline assignment: CDR1 DFQATT and CDR2 SNEGSKA (reference sequence). The DNA of the CDR3 is TGCAGTGCTAGAAGTTCCGCGAACACAGATACGCAGTATTTT. As protein: CSARSSANTDTQYF.

This chain connects TRBV30 to TRBJ1-5, with D uncertain. The V and J ends lost 0 bases and 6 bases respectively, with 6 bases between them. Germline V gene data show CDR1 as GTSNPN and CDR2 as SVGIG (reference sequence). The CDR3 runs to 12 residues. In DNA form, the CDR3 reads TGTGCCTGGAGTGTTCCCCCTCAGCCCCAGCATTTT. Residues: CAWSVPPQPQHF.

The chain combines TRBV24-1 with TRBJ2-7; TRBD2 aligns across 12 bases. V lost 3 bases and J lost 4; bases outside the gene matches: 6. Germline assignment: CDR1 KGHDR and CDR2 SFDVKD. This CDR3 region has 16 residues. For the CDR3, the DNA is TGTGCCACCAGTGATCCTCAGACTAGCGGGAGATACGAGCAGTACTTC. It encodes CATSDPQTSGRYEQYF.

This clonotype was detected ten times or more. A read error may account for a junction end that differs from germline. V is TRBV28 and J is TRBJ2-7; D gene ambiguous. The length of the CDR3 is 12 residues. The germline gives CDR1 MDHEN, CDR2 SYDVKM. Here the CDR3 reads CASSLDDYEQYF. CDR3 nucleotides: TGCGCCAGCAGCTTGGACGACTACGAGCAGTACTTC.

This clonotype was observed a handful of times. V is TRBV28 and J is TRBJ2-1; TRBD1 might be the D (6 bases). Between the trimmed V and J ends, which lost 5 bases and 3 bases, there was a span of 17 bases. The CDR3 is made up of 16 amino acids. Germline values: CDR1 MDHEN, CDR2 SYDVKM. The CDR3, as DNA: TGTGCCAGCAGTCCTCAGGCACAGGGAAACTACAATGAGCAGTTCTTC. Translating it yields CASSPQAQGNYNEQFF.

At least ten counts were recorded for this clonotype. The chain combines TRBV19 with TRBJ2-1; 8 bases line up with TRBD1. V was pared by 4 bases and J by 3 bases, with 5 bases of the junction left unmatched. The CDR3 totals 15 residues. Germline lookup yields CDR1 LNHDA and CDR2 SQIVND (reference sequence). As DNA, the CDR3 is TGTGCCAGTAGTAGACAGGGGCGAAACTACAATGAGCAGTTCTTC. This encodes CASSRQGRNYNEQFF.

The gene calls are TRBV10-3 and TRBJ1-3, with no clear D. Looked up from germline, CDR1 is ENHRY and CDR2 is SYGVKD. CDR3 length: 14 residues. Trimming left V 6 bases short and J 7 bases short, with 16 bases between. The DNA of the CDR3 is TGTGCCATCAGCGCTACGGCTAATGGCAACACCATATATTTT. Encoded protein: CAISATANGNTIYF.

This clonotype was counted only a few times. This may come from a read error, since a much larger clone is one base off. This chain connects TRBV3-1 to TRBJ2-3; D is undetermined. This CDR3 has 13 residues. V was clipped by 0 bases and J by 11 bases, with 12 bases between them. Germline V gives CDR1 LGHDT, CDR2 YNNKEL (reference sequence). The CDR3 region has the DNA TGTGCCAGCAGCCAAGATCTTGGCAATAAGCAGTATTTT. As protein: CASSQDLGNKQYF.

V is TRBV5-6 and J is TRBJ1-1; possibly TRBD1 for D (5 bases). V gave up 2 bases and J gave up 6 bases, with 11 bases separating them. The CDR3 spans 13 residues. The germline V gene has CDR1 SGHDT and CDR2 YYEEEE. The CDR3 region is CASSFIQTAEAFF. CDR3 nucleotides: TGTGCCAGCAGCTTCATTCAGACAGCTGAAGCTTTCTTT.

At least ten counts were recorded for this clonotype. V and J are TRBV7-8 and TRBJ2-7; D possibly matches TRBD1 or TRBD2 (5 bases each). The V gene's germline CDR1 is SGHVS and CDR2 FQNEAQ. Trimming took off 5 bases at V and 2 bases at J, with 22 bases between the two ends. The CDR3 runs to 17 residues. The CDR3 region is CASSPKETYRGPYEQYF. The CDR3 coding sequence is TGTGCCAGCAGCCCAAAAGAGACATACCGGGGACCCTACGAGCAGTACTTC.

This clonotype was seen ten or more times. This chain connects TRBV7-9 to TRBJ2-3, with unresolved D. V was shortened by 5 bases and J by 4 bases, with 16 bases between the two germline ends. The CDR3 is 15 residues long. Germline assignment: CDR1 SEHNR and CDR2 FQNEAQ (reference sequence). CDR3 region: CASSPDGKRADTQYF. DNA of the CDR3: TGTGCCAGCAGCCCCGACGGCAAAAGGGCAGATACGCAGTATTTT.

This clonotype was observed a few times. This chain connects TRBV29-1 to TRBJ2-1; D ambiguous. Germline V CDR1 and CDR2: SQVTM, ANQGSEA. The V end was cut by 7 bases, the J end by 5 bases, with 6 bases between. There are 10 residues in the CDR3. DNA for the CDR3: TGCAGCGGGTTACACAATGAGCAGTTCTTC. Translation: CSGLHNEQFF.

This clonotype has ten or more counts. The V gene is TRBV11-2, the J gene TRBJ2-7, with D maybe TRBD2 (5 bases). Looked up from germline, CDR1 is SGHAT and CDR2 is FQNNGV. Between the trimmed V and J ends, which lost 1 base and 5 bases, there was a span of 12 bases. The CDR3 totals 14 residues. CDR3 sequence: CASSLGGSNDEQYF. The DNA of the CDR3 is TGTGCCAGCAGCTTAGGAGGGAGTAACGACGAGCAGTACTTC.

This clonotype came up a few times. The chain joins TRBV6-2 or TRBV6-3 to TRBJ2-3; D unclear. V lost 5 bases to trimming and J lost 8 bases, with 14 bases between them. CDR3 length equals 13 residues. Per germline, CDR1 MNHEY and CDR2 SVGEGT. DNA of the CDR3: TGTGCCAGCAGTGAAGGTGGTGGGCTTACGCAGTATTTT. This codes for CASSEGGGLTQYF.

At least ten counts were recorded for this clonotype. The genes are TRBV7-2 and TRBJ2-1; D might be TRBD1 or TRBD2, each matching 6 bases. Trimming took 5 bases from V and 3 from J, leaving 17 bases between them. The germline V gene encodes CDR1 SGHTA and CDR2 FQGNSA. The length of the CDR3 is 16 residues. CDR3 bases: TGTGCCAGCAGCCCGAGGGTGGGGGGCAACTACAATGAGCAGTTCTTC. It encodes CASSPRVGGNYNEQFF.

The chain carries TRBV7-2 and TRBJ1-3; 7 nucleotides agree with TRBD1. V shed 5 bases, J shed 0 bases, and the junction held 4 bases outside the gene matches. The CDR3 is 15 residues long. Germline CDR1 and CDR2: SGHTA and FQGNSA. Written as DNA, the CDR3 is TGTGCCAGCAGCCCACAGGGGTTCTCTGGAAACACCATATATTTT. It codes for CASSPQGFSGNTIYF.

This clonotype was observed at least ten times. The V gene is TRBV12-3 or TRBV12-4, the J gene TRBJ2-1; D gene unclear. This CDR3 spans 13 amino acids. The V gene lost 8 bases and the J gene lost 2 bases, with 10 bases spanning the gap. The CDR3 loop is CASGDLAYNEQFF. In nucleotides, the CDR3 is TGTGCCAGCGGAGATCTTGCCTACAATGAGCAGTTCTTC.

A few counts support this clonotype. V gene TRBV9 combines with J gene TRBJ1-1; 7 nucleotides align to TRBD1. The CDR3 contains 14 residues. The germline CDR1 and CDR2 sequences are SGDLS and YYNGEE. V was pared by 3 bases and J by 2 bases, with 4 bases of the junction left unmatched. CDR3 coding DNA: TGTGCCAGCAGCGCCACAGGGGACAACACTGAAGCTTTCTTT. Amino acid sequence: CASSATGDNTEAFF. The complete variable domain, with remaining parts taken from reference TRBV9 and TRBJ1-1, reads DSGVTQTPKHLITATGQRVTLRCSPRSGDLSVYWYQQSLDQGLQFLIQYYNGEERAKGNILERFSAQQFPDLHSELNLSSLELGDSALYFCASSATGDNTEAFFGQGTRLTVV.

This clonotype was seen ten or more times. The gene calls are TRBV2 and TRBJ2-3; no definite D call. The CDR3 sequence is 14 residues long. Trimming took off 6 bases at V and 2 bases at J, with 12 bases between the two ends. From germline, CDR1 is SNHLY and CDR2 FYNNEI. The CDR3, as DNA: TGTGCCAGCAGGCTAGTTAGAGACACAGATACGCAGTATTTT. It is translated as CASRLVRDTDTQYF.

This clonotype was detected many times. The chain has TRBV27 and TRBJ1-2; D possibly corresponds to TRBD1 (5 bases). The length of the CDR3 is 15 residues. Germline V gene sequence: CDR1 MNHEY, CDR2 SMNVEV (reference sequence). With 5 bases removed from V and 3 bases from J, the gap between germline ends came to 16 bases. CDR3 nucleotide sequence: TGTGCCAGCAGTACAACAGGTTCGGGACACTATGGCTACACCTTC. The encoded protein is CASSTTGSGHYGYTF.

This clonotype came up many times. The V and J genes are TRBV12-3 or TRBV12-4 and TRBJ2-7; TRBD1 matches at 9 bases. Germline trimming cut 5 bases from V and 1 base from J; bases unmatched to any gene: 9. The CDR3 consists of 16 residues. CDR3 DNA sequence: TGTGCCAGCAGTCCCCTCACCGGGACAGGGTCCTACGAGCAGTACTTC. This translates into CASSPLTGTGSYEQYF.

The rearrangement uses TRBV9 and TRBJ1-2, with D uncertain. V gave up 0 bases and J gave up 0 bases, with 9 bases separating them. Germline V gene lookup returns CDR1 SGDLS and CDR2 YYNGEE. The CDR3 extends over 15 amino acids. CDR3 DNA sequence: TGTGCCAGCAGCGTAGCGGCAGCTCCTAACTATGGCTACACCTTC. Translation gives CASSVAAAPNYGYTF.

The genes are TRBV7-3 and TRBJ2-5; tentative D call: TRBD1 (5 bases). Germline V gene sequence: CDR1 SGHTA, CDR2 FQGTGA. The CDR3 is 13 amino acids. V was trimmed by 5 bases and J by 8 bases, leaving 15 bases between them. The CDR3 sequence: CASSPGHEITQYF. For the CDR3, the DNA is TGTGCCAGCAGCCCCGGACATGAAATCACCCAGTACTTC.

In regard to this clonotype: This may arise from a read error, as a much more abundant clone is one base away. The chain employs TRBV6-5 and TRBJ2-5; unclear D gene. Germline CDR1 reads MNHEY; CDR2 reads SVGAGI. This CDR3 contains 13 residues. The CDR3 spells CAGSYSYQETQYF. CDR3 coding DNA: TGTGCCGGCAGTTACTCGTATCAAGAGACCCAGTACTTC.

This clonotype has a count of ten or more. The chain uses TRBV7-2 and TRBJ2-5; 7 nucleotides align to TRBD2. V shed 6 bases and J 1 base; nucleotides not matched to a gene: 8. The CDR3 sequence is 15 residues long. Germline assignment: CDR1 SGHTA and CDR2 FQGNSA. The CDR3 is CASRRAGPIQETQYF. The CDR3 nucleotides read TGTGCCAGCAGGCGAGCGGGGCCAATCCAAGAGACCCAGTACTTC.

Note on this clonotype: This may arise from a read error, as a much more abundant clone is one base away. The chain has TRBV2 and TRBJ1-5, with 8 nucleotides matching TRBD1. The junction had 10 bases not matched to a gene; V was cut back by 6 bases and J by 9 bases. CDR1 is SNHLY, CDR2 FYNNEI, per germline. This CDR3 comprises 14 residues. CDR3 region: CASSLDRDGRPQHF. DNA of the CDR3: TGTGCCAGCAGCCTGGACAGGGACGGTCGGCCCCAGCATTTT.

This clonotype occurred many times. The chain carries TRBV12-3 or TRBV12-4 and TRBJ1-2; D is uncertain. This CDR3 is 11 amino acids long. Trimming took off 3 bases at V and 6 bases at J, with 5 bases between the two ends. The CDR3 loop is CASSFGNGYTF. CDR3 DNA sequence: TGTGCCAGCAGTTTTGGGAATGGCTACACCTTC.

For this clonotype: This may be a read error, as it is one base from a much larger clone. The chain combines TRBV7-2 with TRBJ1-1, with 8 bases aligning to TRBD1. The CDR3 is made up of 14 amino acids. Germline CDR1 SGHTA, CDR2 FQGNSA. V lost 4 bases and J lost 8; bases outside the gene matches: 9. The DNA of the CDR3 is TGTGCCAGCAGCTCAGTCCCGAGACAGGGGGAAGCTTTCTTT. Translating it yields CASSSVPRQGEAFF.

The V call is TRBV30, the J call TRBJ1-2, with 7 positions matching TRBD1. The CDR3 extends over 15 amino acids. V lost 5 bases, J lost 3 bases, and 12 bases stayed unmatched. The germline V gene has CDR1 GTSNPN and CDR2 SVGIG (reference sequence). CDR3 protein: CAWGPRQGMYYGYTF. DNA of the CDR3: TGTGCCTGGGGACCCCGACAGGGAATGTACTATGGCTACACCTTC.